Shown below are 28 T cell receptor beta chains from a single sample sequenced in a study of T cells expressing NK-cell markers. Each CDR3 protein gets one entry in TCRdb, which reprocessed the 5' RACE reads and gives no DNA. The specimen's table records fewer than 40,000 distinct CDR3 sequences. Sequenced: blood T cells: a sorted CD56 or NKG2C T cell subset, CD4+ or CD8+ T cells, or bulk PBMC T cells (not recorded which). All receptors come from a woman aged 18-70 years in good health.

The rearrangement joins TRBV4-1 to TRBJ2-1; TCRdb calls TRBD2, which cannot be checked without DNA. The CDR3 extends over 16 amino acids. Germline CDR1 is MGHRA and CDR2 is YSYEKL. This chain's CDR3 is CASSQDRRGGYNEQFF.

The chain links TRBV18 to TRBJ2-1; absent DNA, TCRdb's TRBD1 call cannot be checked. Germline CDR1 reads KGHSH; CDR2 reads LQKENI. This CDR3 region has 16 residues. The CDR3 sequence: CASSPGQGPLYNEQFF. The full variable domain, in which reference TRBV18 and TRBJ2-1 provide the parts outside the CDR3, is NAGVMQNPRHLVRRRGQEARLRCSPMKGHSHVYWYRQLPEEGLKFMVYLQKENIIDESGMPKERFSAEFPKEGPSILRIQQVVRGDSAAYFCASSPGQGPLYNEQFFGPGTRLTVL.

The CDR3 here is CASRDSLRNEQFF. The rearrangement links TRBV6-2 or TRBV6-3 to TRBJ2-1. The CDR3 is 13 residues long. From germline, CDR1 is MNHEY and CDR2 SVGEGT.

The CDR3 sequence: CASSEGLAGGTSTDTQYF. The J gene is TRBJ2-3, the V gene TRBV9; no DNA is available, so the TRBD2 call from TCRdb remains unchecked. In germline, CDR1 is SGDLS, CDR2 YYNGEE. The CDR3 is 18 residues long. Supplemented by reference TRBV9 and TRBJ2-3, the full variable domain reads DSGVTQTPKHLITATGQRVTLRCSPRSGDLSVYWYQQSLDQGLQFLIQYYNGEERAKGNILERFSAQQFPDLHSELNLSSLELGDSALYFCASSEGLAGGTSTDTQYFGPGTRLTVL.

The V gene is TRBV29-1, the J gene TRBJ2-5; TCRdb's D call of TRBD2 is untestable without DNA. The CDR3 loop spans 13 amino acids. CDR1 and CDR2 (germline): SQVTM, ANQGSEA. CDR3 loop: CSVDAGAEETQYF.

V usage is TRBV4-1 and J usage is TRBJ2-7; TCRdb designates TRBD1, a call that cannot be tested without DNA. This CDR3 is 15 amino acids long. Germline CDR1 reads MGHRA; CDR2 reads YSYEKL. CDR3: CASSPRTEGSYEQYF.

V gene TRBV20-1 combines with J gene TRBJ2-7; TCRdb reports TRBD1, a call that lacks DNA to check it against. There are 12 residues in the CDR3. CDR1 is DFQATT, CDR2 SNEGSKA, per germline (reference sequence). The CDR3 here is CSVPYRSYEQYF.

The chain has TRBV27 and TRBJ1-5; with no DNA, the TCRdb D assignment of TRBD1 cannot be verified. Looked up from germline, CDR1 is MNHEY and CDR2 is SMNVEV (reference sequence). The length of the CDR3 is 14 residues. The CDR3 is CASRGTGEYGPQHF.

This rearrangement joins TRBV5-1 to TRBJ2-7. The CDR3 covers 14 residues. The V gene's germline CDR1 is SGHRS and CDR2 YFSETQ. CDR3 region: CASSFIATSYEQYF.

CDR3 in amino acids: CASSLGLAGTYEQYF. The chain combines TRBV5-5 with TRBJ2-7; with no DNA, the TCRdb D assignment of TRBD2 cannot be verified. In germline, CDR1 is SGHKS, CDR2 YYEKEE (reference sequence). This CDR3 is built from 15 residues.

This chain joins TRBV6-1 and TRBJ2-1; TCRdb's D call, TRBD1, is unchecked because there is no DNA. CDR1 and CDR2 (germline): MNHNS, SASEGT. There are 14 residues in the CDR3. This CDR3 reads CASSMQGNRNEQFF.

The chain carries TRBV4-1 and TRBJ2-7; as DNA is missing, the TRBD1 call by TCRdb cannot be tested. The germline gives CDR1 MGHRA, CDR2 YSYEKL. The CDR3 runs 15 residues. CDR3: CASSSGQGLNYEQYF.

This chain joins TRBV12-3 or TRBV12-4 and TRBJ1-1. This CDR3 region has 13 residues. Here the CDR3 reads CASSLKWRTEAFF.

The chain employs TRBV4-2 and TRBJ2-7; TCRdb indicates TRBD1, and absent DNA this call remains unverified. The germline V gene encodes CDR1 LGHNA and CDR2 YNFKEQ. This CDR3 spans 16 amino acids. This CDR3 reads CASSSSTGKRVHEQYF.

The V gene is TRBV12-3 or TRBV12-4, the J gene TRBJ2-3. The CDR3 has 13 residues. This chain's CDR3 is CASSPNLGDTQYF.

The CDR3 loop is CASSQVFNRGGLGTEAFF. The rearrangement links TRBV4-1 to TRBJ1-1. CDR3 length equals 18 residues. From germline, CDR1 is MGHRA and CDR2 YSYEKL.

CDR3 sequence reads: CASSERGRSSSPLHF. The chain is built from TRBV25-1 and TRBJ1-6; TCRdb's D gene call, TRBD1, goes unchecked for lack of DNA. Germline V lookup: CDR1 MGHDK, CDR2 SYGVNS. The CDR3 has 15 residues.

This sequence joins TRBV20-1 and TRBJ2-1; TCRdb picks TRBD1, but there is no DNA to check that call. The CDR3 consists of 14 residues. CDR1 DFQATT and CDR2 SNEGSKA come from the germline V gene (reference sequence). The CDR3: CSADQGAAYNEQFF.

The chain joins TRBV5-5 to TRBJ2-7; TCRdb returns TRBD1, unconfirmable since there is no DNA. Germline values: CDR1 SGHKS, CDR2 YYEKEE (reference sequence). CDR3 length: 15 amino acids. CDR3 region: CASSLTGQGTYEQYF.

J is TRBJ2-1 and V is TRBV18. Germline V gives CDR1 KGHSH, CDR2 LQKENI. The CDR3 loop spans 18 amino acids. The CDR3 sequence: CASSPPGPRMTSYNEQFF.

V is TRBV7-9 and J is TRBJ1-6; the D call from TCRdb, TRBD1, cannot be confirmed without DNA. The CDR3 has 17 residues. CDR1 and CDR2 (germline): SEHNR, FQNEAQ (reference sequence). CDR3 residues: CASSWPSAQGAGSPLHF.

This chain joins TRBV20-1 and TRBJ2-2. Germline CDR1 reads DFQATT; CDR2 reads SNEGSKA (reference sequence). The CDR3 is made up of 11 amino acids. The CDR3 protein is CSARDTGELFF.

This chain connects TRBV7-2 to TRBJ1-2; TCRdb selects TRBD1, and the lack of DNA leaves this call unchecked. The length of the CDR3 is 17 residues. Per the germline V gene, CDR1 is SGHTA and CDR2 is FQGNSA. The CDR3 protein is CASSSDSLIDNNYGYTF.

V usage is TRBV7-2 and J usage is TRBJ2-2; with no DNA, the TCRdb D assignment of TRBD1 cannot be verified. Germline CDR1 SGHTA, CDR2 FQGNSA. The CDR3 spans 15 residues. CDR3 amino acids: CASSLVNSGPGELFF.

This rearrangement joins TRBV28 to TRBJ1-4; TCRdb indicates TRBD1, and absent DNA this call remains unverified. The CDR3 consists of 13 residues. Germline V gene data show CDR1 as MDHEN and CDR2 as SYDVKM. This CDR3 is CASSWTDDEKLFF.

The V and J genes are TRBV27 and TRBJ2-7; lacking DNA, the TRBD2 call made by TCRdb goes unchecked. The CDR3 loop spans 17 amino acids. CDR1 and CDR2 (germline): MNHEY, SMNVEV (reference sequence). The CDR3 sequence: CASSLRTSGRSSYEQYF.

The chain joins TRBV6-1 to TRBJ2-1; TCRdb designates TRBD2, a call that cannot be tested without DNA. The CDR3 contains 16 residues. Germline V gene sequence: CDR1 MNHNS, CDR2 SASEGT. The CDR3 loop reads CASTKGGGRGFDEQFF.

The rearrangement uses TRBV5-1 and TRBJ2-2; without DNA, the TCRdb call of TRBD2 cannot be checked. CDR3 length: 16 amino acids. CDR1 SGHRS and CDR2 YFSETQ come from the germline V gene. The CDR3 reads CASSLSSATNTGELFF.